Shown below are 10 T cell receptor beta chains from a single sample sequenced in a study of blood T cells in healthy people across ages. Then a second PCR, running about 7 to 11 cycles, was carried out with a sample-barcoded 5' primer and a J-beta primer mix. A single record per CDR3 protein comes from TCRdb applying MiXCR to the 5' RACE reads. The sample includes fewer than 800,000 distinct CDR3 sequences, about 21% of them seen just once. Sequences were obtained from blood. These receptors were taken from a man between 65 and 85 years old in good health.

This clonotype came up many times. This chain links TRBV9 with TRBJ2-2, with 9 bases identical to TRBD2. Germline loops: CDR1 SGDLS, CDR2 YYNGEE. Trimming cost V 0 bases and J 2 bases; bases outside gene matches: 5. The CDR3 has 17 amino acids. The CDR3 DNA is TGTGCCAGCAGCGTAGTAGGTAGCGGGAGTAACACCGGGGAGCTGTTTTTT. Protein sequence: CASSVVGSGSNTGELFF.

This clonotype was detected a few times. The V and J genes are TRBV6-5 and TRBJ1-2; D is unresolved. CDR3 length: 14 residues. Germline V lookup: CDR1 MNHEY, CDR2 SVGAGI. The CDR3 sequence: CTSRAARLLGGYTF. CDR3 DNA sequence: TGTACCTCGAGGGCAGCTCGCCTGTTGGGTGGCTACACCTTC.

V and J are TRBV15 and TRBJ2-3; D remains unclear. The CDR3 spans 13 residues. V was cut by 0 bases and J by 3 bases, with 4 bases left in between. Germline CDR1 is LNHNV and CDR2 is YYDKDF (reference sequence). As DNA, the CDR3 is TGTGCCACCAGCAGAGATCCGACAGATACGCAGTATTTT. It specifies CATSRDPTDTQYF.

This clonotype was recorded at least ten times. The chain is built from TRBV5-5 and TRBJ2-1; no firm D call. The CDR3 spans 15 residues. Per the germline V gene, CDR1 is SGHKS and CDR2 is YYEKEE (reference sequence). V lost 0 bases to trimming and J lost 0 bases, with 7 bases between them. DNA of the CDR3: TGTGCCAGCAGCTTGGGTGGGATCTCCTACAATGAGCAGTTCTTC. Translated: CASSLGGISYNEQFF.

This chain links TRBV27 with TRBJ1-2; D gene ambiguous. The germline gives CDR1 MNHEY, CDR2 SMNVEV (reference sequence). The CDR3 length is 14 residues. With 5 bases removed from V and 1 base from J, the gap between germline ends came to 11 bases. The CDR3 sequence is CASSLTGSNYGYTF. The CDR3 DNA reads TGTGCCAGCAGTCTCACGGGGAGTAACTATGGCTACACCTTC.

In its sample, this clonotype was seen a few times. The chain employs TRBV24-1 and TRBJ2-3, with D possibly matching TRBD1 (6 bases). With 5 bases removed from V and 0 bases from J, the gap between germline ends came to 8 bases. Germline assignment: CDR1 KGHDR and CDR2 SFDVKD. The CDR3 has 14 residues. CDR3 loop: CATSVTGSTDTQYF. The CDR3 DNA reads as TGTGCCACCAGTGTGACAGGTAGCACAGATACGCAGTATTTT.

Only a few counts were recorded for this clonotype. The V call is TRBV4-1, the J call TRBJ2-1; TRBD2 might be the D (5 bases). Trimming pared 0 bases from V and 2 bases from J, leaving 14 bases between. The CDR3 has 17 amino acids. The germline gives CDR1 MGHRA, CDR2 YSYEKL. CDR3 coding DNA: TGCGCCAGCAGCCAAGACCGGGCAGCGGCTCCCTACAATGAGCAGTTCTTC. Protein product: CASSQDRAAAPYNEQFF.

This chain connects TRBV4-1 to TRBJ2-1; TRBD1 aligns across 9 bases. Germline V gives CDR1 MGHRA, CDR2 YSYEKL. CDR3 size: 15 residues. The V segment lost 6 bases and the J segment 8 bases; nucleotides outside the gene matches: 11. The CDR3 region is CASSRGQGRRDEQFF. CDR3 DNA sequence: TGCGCCAGCAGTCGAGGACAGGGGCGGCGTGATGAGCAGTTCTTC.

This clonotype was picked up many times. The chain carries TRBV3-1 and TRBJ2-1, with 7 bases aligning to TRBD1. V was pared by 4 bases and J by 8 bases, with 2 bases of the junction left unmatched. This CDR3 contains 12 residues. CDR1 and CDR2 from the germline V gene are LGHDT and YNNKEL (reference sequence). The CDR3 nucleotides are TGTGCCAGCAGCCTTCAGGGGGATGAGCAGTTCTTC. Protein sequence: CASSLQGDEQFF.

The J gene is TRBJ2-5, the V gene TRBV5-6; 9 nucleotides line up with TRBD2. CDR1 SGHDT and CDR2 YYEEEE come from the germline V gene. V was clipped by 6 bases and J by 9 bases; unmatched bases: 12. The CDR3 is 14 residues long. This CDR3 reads CASILQTSGGSQYF. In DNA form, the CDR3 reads TGTGCCAGCATTCTACAGACTAGCGGCGGGTCCCAGTACTTC.